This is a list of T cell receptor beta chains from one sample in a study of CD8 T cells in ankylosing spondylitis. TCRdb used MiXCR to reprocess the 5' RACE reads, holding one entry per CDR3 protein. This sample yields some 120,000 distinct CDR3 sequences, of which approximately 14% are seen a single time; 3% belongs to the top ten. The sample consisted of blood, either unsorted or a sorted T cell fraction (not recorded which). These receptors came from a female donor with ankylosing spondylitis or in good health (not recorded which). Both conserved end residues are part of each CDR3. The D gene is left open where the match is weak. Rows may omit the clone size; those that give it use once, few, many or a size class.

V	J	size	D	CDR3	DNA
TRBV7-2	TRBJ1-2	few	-	CASSLLQGFYGYTF	TGTGCCAGCAGCTTACTGCAGGGCTTCTATGGCTACACCTTC
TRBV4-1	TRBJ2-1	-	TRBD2	CASSSGTRAPNEQFF	TGCGCCAGCAGTTCCGGGACTAGGGCCCCAAATGAGCAGTTCTTC
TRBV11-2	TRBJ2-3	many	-	CASSAGLSTDTQYF	TGTGCCAGCAGCGCCGGGCTTAGCACAGATACGCAGTATTTT
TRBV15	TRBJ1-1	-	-	CATSRNPTDSEAFF	TGTGCCACCAGCCGCAATCCCACAGATTCCGAAGCTTTCTTT
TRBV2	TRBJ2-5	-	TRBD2	CASRLGLAVETQYF	TGTGCCAGCAGACTAGGACTAGCGGTAGAGACCCAGTACTTC
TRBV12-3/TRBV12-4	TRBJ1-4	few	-	CASSAGQTNEKLFF	TGTGCCAGCAGTGCAGGGCAAACTAATGAAAAACTGTTTTTT
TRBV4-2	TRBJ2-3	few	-	CASSQTQWEGTDTQYF	TGTGCCAGCAGCCAGACCCAGTGGGAGGGCACAGATACGCAGTATTTT
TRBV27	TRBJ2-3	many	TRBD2	CASSYSSGRPDTQYF	TGTGCCAGCAGTTACTCTAGCGGGAGACCAGATACGCAGTATTTT
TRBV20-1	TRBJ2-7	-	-	CSARDSREYF	TGCAGTGCTAGAGATTCACGGGAGTACTTC
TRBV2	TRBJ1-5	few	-	CASSEALLQSNQPQHF	TGTGCCAGCAGTGAAGCGCTTCTACAGAGCAATCAGCCCCAGCATTTT
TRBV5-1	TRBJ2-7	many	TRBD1	CASGTGASYEQYF	TGCGCCAGCGGGACAGGGGCCTCCTACGAGCAGTACTTC
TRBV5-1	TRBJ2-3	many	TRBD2	CASSMPGGDTDTQYF	TGCGCCAGCAGCATGCCGGGGGGGGACACAGATACGCAGTATTTT
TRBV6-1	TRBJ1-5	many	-	CASSESGGNQPQHF	TGTGCCAGCAGTGAAAGCGGGGGCAATCAGCCCCAGCATTTT
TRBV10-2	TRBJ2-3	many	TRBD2	CASIGGRVTDTQYF	TGCGCCAGCATCGGCGGGAGGGTTACAGATACGCAGTATTTT
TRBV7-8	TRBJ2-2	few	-	CASSSTGTANTGELFF	TGTGCCAGCAGCTCGACCGGGACCGCGAACACCGGGGAGCTGTTTTTT
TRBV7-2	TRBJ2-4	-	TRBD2	CASSLREGLGNIQYF	TGTGCCAGCAGCTTAAGGGAGGGGCTGGGGAACATTCAGTACTTC
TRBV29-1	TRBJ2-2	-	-	CSVRGNTGELFF	TGCAGCGTCCGAGGGAACACCGGGGAGCTGTTTTTT
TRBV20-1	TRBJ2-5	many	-	CSARWAVKETQYF	TGCAGTGCTAGATGGGCGGTGAAAGAGACCCAGTACTTC
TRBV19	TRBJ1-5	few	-	CASSIKVSGNQPQHF	TGTGCCAGTAGTATTAAGGTTTCAGGTAATCAGCCCCAGCATTTT
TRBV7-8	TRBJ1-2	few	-	CASSLVSIGGNYGYTF	TGTGCCAGCAGCTTAGTTTCGATCGGGGGCAACTATGGCTACACCTTC
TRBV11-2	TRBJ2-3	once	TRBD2	CASSHERGSSDTQYF	TGTGCCAGCAGCCACGAGCGGGGGTCCTCAGATACGCAGTATTTT
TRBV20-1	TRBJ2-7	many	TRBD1	CSVPGQGGSYEQYF	TGCAGTGTCCCAGGACAGGGGGGATCCTACGAGCAGTACTTC
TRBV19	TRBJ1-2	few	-	CASSISGKGYTF	TGTGCCAGTAGTATCTCCGGAAAGGGCTACACCTTC
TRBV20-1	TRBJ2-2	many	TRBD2	CSAREREDPTGELFF	TGCAGTGCTAGAGAGCGGGAGGACCCCACCGGGGAGCTGTTTTTT
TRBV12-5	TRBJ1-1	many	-	CASGYRVNTEAFF	TGTGCTAGTGGCTACAGGGTAAACACTGAAGCTTTCTTT
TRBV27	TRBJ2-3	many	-	CASSSRASTDTQYF	TGTGCCAGCAGTTCGCGGGCTAGCACAGATACGCAGTATTTT
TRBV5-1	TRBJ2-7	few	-	CASSLERRYATYEQYF	TGCGCCAGCAGCTTGGAAAGAAGATACGCTACCTACGAGCAGTACTTC
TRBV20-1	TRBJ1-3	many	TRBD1	CSAPKPGQGQANTIYF	TGCAGTGCTCCGAAACCCGGACAGGGACAGGCGAACACCATATATTTT
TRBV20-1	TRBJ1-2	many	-	CSARGRELNYGYTF	TGCAGTGCTAGAGGACGGGAACTTAACTATGGCTACACCTTC
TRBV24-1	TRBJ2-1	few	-	CATGQYNEQFF	TGTGCCACCGGACAATACAATGAGCAGTTCTTC
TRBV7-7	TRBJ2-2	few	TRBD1	CASRQGPGTGELFF	TGTGCTAGCCGACAGGGCCCCGGAACCGGGGAGCTGTTTTTT
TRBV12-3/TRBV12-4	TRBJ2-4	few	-	CASSFRDIQYF	TGTGCCAGCAGTTTCAGGGACATTCAGTACTTC
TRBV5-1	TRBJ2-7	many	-	CASSSDRLMHEQYF	TGCGCCAGCAGTTCCGACAGGTTGATGCACGAGCAGTACTTC
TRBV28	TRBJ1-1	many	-	CASSIPQGATEAFF	TGTGCCAGCAGTATTCCACAAGGGGCCACTGAAGCTTTCTTT
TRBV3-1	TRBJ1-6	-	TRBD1	CASSQRDRSSPLHF	TGTGCCAGCAGCCAAAGGGACAGGAGCTCACCCCTCCACTTT
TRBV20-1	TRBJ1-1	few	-	CSAMGTRATDTEAFF	TGCAGTGCTATGGGGACCCGGGCTACGGACACTGAAGCTTTCTTT
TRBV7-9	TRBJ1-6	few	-	CATTPLGNSPLHF	TGTGCCACCACCCCGTTGGGGAACTCACCCCTCCACTTT
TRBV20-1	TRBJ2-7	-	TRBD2	CSAHPTSGLSSYEQYF	TGCAGTGCCCACCCGACTAGCGGACTCAGCTCCTACGAGCAGTACTTC
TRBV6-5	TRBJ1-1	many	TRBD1	CASQGANTEAFF	TGTGCCAGCCAGGGGGCGAACACTGAAGCTTTCTTT
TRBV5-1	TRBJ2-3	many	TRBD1	CASRSLTGAITDTQYF	TGCGCCAGCCGAAGCCTGACAGGGGCTATCACAGATACGCAGTATTTT
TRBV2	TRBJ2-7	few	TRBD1	CAINQGASYEQYF	TGTGCCATAAACCAGGGGGCCTCCTACGAGCAGTACTTC
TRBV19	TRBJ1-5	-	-	CASSMTGARNQPQHF	TGTGCCAGTAGTATGACCGGGGCCCGAAATCAGCCCCAGCATTTT
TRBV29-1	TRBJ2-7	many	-	CSVSGEIKGEQYF	TGCAGCGTTTCAGGGGAAATCAAGGGCGAGCAGTACTTC
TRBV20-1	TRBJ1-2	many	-	CSASFQGLQVYGYTF	TGCAGTGCTAGCTTCCAGGGACTCCAGGTGTATGGCTACACCTTC
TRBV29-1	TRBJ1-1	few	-	CSARDLNTEAFF	TGCAGCGCCAGGGACCTGAACACTGAAGCTTTCTTT
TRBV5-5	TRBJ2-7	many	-	CASSLAGGFTYEQYF	TGTGCCAGCAGCTTGGCAGGGGGGTTTACCTACGAGCAGTACTTC
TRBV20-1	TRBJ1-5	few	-	CSAQRQEYQPQHF	TGCAGTGCTCAAAGACAGGAGTATCAGCCCCAGCATTTT
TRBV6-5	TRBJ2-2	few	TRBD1	CASSYGTGGHTGELFF	TGTGCCAGCAGTTACGGGACAGGGGGCCACACCGGGGAGCTGTTTTTT
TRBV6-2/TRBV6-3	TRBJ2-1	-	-	CASSRAVQGEQFF	TGTGCCAGCAGCAGAGCGGTACAAGGGGAGCAGTTCTTC
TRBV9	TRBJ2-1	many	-	CASSTSPGPSSGEQFF	TGTGCCAGCAGCACCTCGCCGGGACCCAGTTCGGGTGAGCAGTTCTTC
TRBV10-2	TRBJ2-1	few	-	CASRGAGEQFF	TGCGCCAGCAGAGGGGCGGGTGAGCAGTTCTTC
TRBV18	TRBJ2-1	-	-	CASSSGVPSYNEQFF	TGTGCCAGCTCCTCGGGAGTACCCTCCTACAATGAGCAGTTCTTC
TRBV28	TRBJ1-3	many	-	CASSLLGRIFGNTIYF	TGTGCCAGCAGTTTATTAGGAAGGATATTCGGGAACACCATATATTTT
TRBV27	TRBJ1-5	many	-	CASSLSNEQAQHF	TGTGCCAGCAGTTTATCGAACGAACAAGCCCAGCATTTT
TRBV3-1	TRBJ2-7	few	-	CASSRLYRDTSYEQYF	TGTGCCAGCAGCCGACTTTACCGGGACACGTCCTACGAGCAGTACTTC
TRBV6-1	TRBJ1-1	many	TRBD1	CASAGTENTEAFF	TGTGCCAGCGCCGGGACAGAGAACACTGAAGCTTTCTTT
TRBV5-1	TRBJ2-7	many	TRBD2	CASSLRGGSYEQYF	TGCGCCAGCAGCTTACGGGGGGGGTCCTACGAGCAGTACTTC